The 21 T cell receptor beta chains below come from one sample, sequenced in a study of cytomegalovirus exposure and HLA in healthy donors. The primer mix had 60 Vbeta and 13 Jbeta primers. The table came from immunoSEQ multiplex PCR; TCRdb's copy has only in-frame clones and leaves some out. The sample includes fewer than 250,000 clones, around 76% of them seen just once. Source material: PBMCs. These receptors all come from a middle-aged man in good health and CMV-seropositive.

The gene calls are TRBV6-1 and TRBJ1-5, with a weak D call TRBD1 (6 bases). This CDR3 has 15 residues. V dropped 5 bases and J dropped 0 bases, with 11 bases sitting between them. Per germline, CDR1 MNHNS and CDR2 SASEGT. DNA of the CDR3: TGTGCCAGCAGTCCCCGGGACACTAGCAATCAGCCCCAGCATTTT. It codes for CASSPRDTSNQPQHF.

The chain links TRBV11-2 to TRBJ1-2, with 7 bases matching TRBD1. Germline assignment: CDR1 SGHAT and CDR2 FQNNGV. V shed 5 bases and J 1 base; nucleotides not matched to a gene: 16. The CDR3 runs 18 residues. The chain's CDR3 is CASSRQGNFLALNYGYTF. The CDR3 coding sequence is TGTGCCAGCAGCCGACAGGGTAATTTTCTGGCGCTTAACTATGGCTACACCTTC.

The V call is TRBV4-2, the J call TRBJ1-4; the D is unclear. The CDR3 spans 17 residues. V was clipped by 1 base and J by 6 bases, with 18 bases between them. Germline values: CDR1 LGHNA, CDR2 YNFKEQ. CDR3 protein: CASSQGPLGSPYEKLFF. The DNA of the CDR3 is TGTGCCAGCAGCCAAGGCCCCCTGGGGAGCCCTTATGAAAAACTGTTTTTT.

The CDR3 DNA is TGTGCCACCAGCAGAGATCCGGTAGCCGGGGAGCTGTTTTTT. It yields the protein CATSRDPVAGELFF. The chain uses TRBV15 and TRBJ2-2; D is unresolved. The germline V and J ends were trimmed by 0 bases and 6 bases, with 8 bases remaining between them. The CDR3 spans 14 residues. The germline CDR1 and CDR2 sequences are LNHNV and YYDKDF (reference sequence).

This clone was counted a few times. CDR3 protein: CASSRPGTDTQYF. Written as DNA, the CDR3 is TGTGCCAGCAGCCGTCCAGGCACAGATACGCAGTATTTT. The V gene is TRBV7-2, the J gene TRBJ2-3, with no clear D. Germline-derived CDR1 and CDR2 are SGHTA and FQGNSA. This CDR3 has 13 amino acids. V dropped 5 bases and J dropped 1 base, with 7 bases sitting between them. The full variable domain, its missing parts supplied by reference TRBV7-2 and TRBJ2-3, is GAGVSQSPSNKVTEKGKDVELRCDPISGHTALYWYRQSLGQGLEFLIYFQGNSAPDKSGLPSDRFSAERTGGSVSTLTIQRTQQEDSAVYLCASSRPGTDTQYFGPGTRLTVL.

Comments on this clone: Relative to the germline gene, one junction end is altered; a read error may explain this. This chain joins TRBV13 and TRBJ2-7; 11 nucleotides agree with TRBD1. The CDR3 is 13 amino acids. In germline, CDR1 is PRHDT, CDR2 FYEKMQ (reference sequence). The CDR3 loop is CASSVRDRGEQYF. CDR3 coding DNA: TGTGCCAGCAGCGTAAGGGACAGGGGGGAGCAATACTTC.

The CDR3 DNA reads TGTGCCAGCAGTTTATCATCGGGACAGGGTACCTACAATGAGCAGTTCTTC. It specifies CASSLSSGQGTYNEQFF. The chain couples TRBV27 to TRBJ2-1, with 9 bases matching TRBD1. Germline V gives CDR1 MNHEY, CDR2 SMNVEV (reference sequence). The CDR3 has 17 residues. V gave up 0 bases and J gave up 2 bases; unmatched junction bases: 5.

V gene TRBV30 combines with J gene TRBJ1-2; TRBD1 matches at 7 bases. Per the germline V gene, CDR1 is GTSNPN and CDR2 is SVGIG (reference sequence). Trimming took 2 bases from V and 6 from J; bases not matched to a gene: 6. This CDR3 comprises 13 residues. CDR3 loop: CAWSKTGIDGYTF. CDR3 nucleotide sequence: TGTGCCTGGAGTAAGACAGGGATTGATGGCTACACCTTC.

The CDR3 spells CASSEYGQGETQYF. CDR3 coding DNA: TGTGCCAGCAGTGAATATGGACAGGGAGAGACCCAGTACTTC. This sequence joins TRBV25-1 and TRBJ2-5; 8 nucleotides line up with TRBD1. CDR1 and CDR2 from the germline V gene are MGHDK and SYGVNS. The CDR3 sequence is 14 residues long. With 0 bases clipped from V and 4 bases from J, the junction kept 1 base outside the gene matches.

The J gene is TRBJ1-5, the V gene TRBV7-2, with 8 nucleotides matching TRBD1. This CDR3 contains 15 residues. Germline CDR1 reads SGHTA; CDR2 reads FQGNSA. The V and J ends lost 5 bases and 6 bases, in that order; junction bases with no gene match: 9. The CDR3 here is CASSGKTGDGQPQHF. The CDR3, as DNA: TGTGCCAGCAGCGGAAAGACAGGGGATGGTCAGCCCCAGCATTTT.

This clone was detected only once. The V gene is TRBV11-3, the J gene TRBJ2-1; 7 nucleotides align to TRBD2. CDR1 is SGHNT and CDR2 is YENEEA in the germline V gene. The CDR3 totals 14 residues. The ends lost 1 base at V and 8 bases at J; junction bases unmatched: 5. The CDR3 loop is CASSLAGGEDEQFF. The CDR3 coding sequence is TGTGCCAGCAGCTTAGCGGGGGGTGAGGATGAGCAGTTCTTC.

Note on this clone: Other DNA sequences in the sample encode the same CDR3. This sequence joins TRBV5-6 and TRBJ2-1; TRBD2 matches at 10 bases. This CDR3 has 14 amino acids. With 4 bases clipped from V and 2 bases from J, the junction kept 0 bases outside the gene matches. Per germline, CDR1 SGHDT and CDR2 YYEEEE. CDR3 protein: CASSLAGAYNEQFF. CDR3 sequence (DNA): TGTGCCAGCAGCCTAGCGGGAGCCTACAATGAGCAGTTCTTC.

This rearrangement joins TRBV6-1 to TRBJ1-1, with D possibly matching TRBD1 (5 bases). V was cut by 4 bases and J by 4 bases, with 13 bases left in between. In germline, CDR1 is MNHNS, CDR2 SASEGT. CDR3 length: 14 residues. CDR3 bases: TGTGCCAGCAGTGTCCTCAGGGAAGGCACTGAAGCTTTCTTT. Encoded protein: CASSVLREGTEAFF.

This chain joins TRBV15 and TRBJ1-2, with TRBD1 as a possible D gene (5 bases). V gave up 3 bases and J gave up 4 bases, with 15 bases separating them. This CDR3 is built from 15 residues. The germline V gene has CDR1 LNHNV and CDR2 YYDKDF (reference sequence). The CDR3 is CATSSARDSGYGYTF. DNA of the CDR3: TGTGCCACCAGCAGTGCAAGAGACAGTGGCTATGGCTACACCTTC.

The chain employs TRBV6-1 and TRBJ2-1, with 11 bases fitting TRBD2. The CDR3 loop spans 16 amino acids. V gave up 0 bases and J gave up 7 bases; unmatched junction bases: 5. CDR1 and CDR2 (germline): MNHNS, SASEGT. The CDR3 coding sequence is TGTGCCAGCAGTGAAGCGCAGTCTAGCGGGAGGAATGAGCAGTTCTTC. Its protein product is CASSEAQSSGRNEQFF.

The chain uses TRBV5-1 and TRBJ2-5; 9 bases agree with TRBD1. CDR1 is SGHRS, CDR2 YFSETQ, per germline. Trimming cost V 7 bases and J 2 bases; bases outside gene matches: 6. The CDR3 is 14 amino acids. CDR3 residues: CASPRTGEQETQYF. Here the CDR3 DNA reads TGCGCCAGCCCCCGGACAGGGGAACAAGAGACCCAGTACTTC.

The CDR3 bases are TGTGCCAGCAGGGGAGGACAGGGGTCGGCTGAAGCTTTCTTT. Encoded protein: CASRGGQGSAEAFF. The chain links TRBV6-1 to TRBJ1-1; TRBD1 matches at 9 bases. After removal of 6 bases from V and 6 bases from J, the junction contained 8 bases not matched to a gene. The CDR3 is made up of 14 amino acids. The germline CDR1 and CDR2 sequences are MNHNS and SASEGT.

On this clone itself: Other DNA sequences in this specimen translate into the identical CDR3. This chain links TRBV6-6 with TRBJ1-2; 10 bases are a match to TRBD1. Looked up from germline, CDR1 is MNHNY and CDR2 is SVGAGI (reference sequence). The CDR3 covers 16 residues. Trimming cost V 0 bases and J 5 bases; bases outside gene matches: 6. The CDR3 protein is CASSYSRQGAGYGYTF. DNA for the CDR3: TGTGCCAGCAGTTACTCAAGACAGGGGGCGGGGTATGGCTACACCTTC.

The chain links TRBV6-4 to TRBJ2-7; 8 bases are a match to TRBD1. Trimming removed 6 bases from V and 1 base from J; junction bases left unmatched: 5. Looked up from germline, CDR1 is MRHNA and CDR2 is SNTAGT. This CDR3 spans 14 amino acids. CDR3 in DNA: TGTGCCAGCAGCCCCGGGACAGGTTCCTACGAGCAGTACTTC. This sequence encodes CASSPGTGSYEQYF.

This chain connects TRBV5-1 to TRBJ2-1; TRBD2 aligns across 10 bases. The V and J ends lost 0 bases and 8 bases, in that order; junction bases with no gene match: 5. Germline V CDR1 and CDR2: SGHRS, YFSETQ. This CDR3 comprises 15 residues. CDR3 residues: CASSLVAGGQDEQFF. Written as DNA, the CDR3 is TGCGCCAGCAGCTTGGTAGCGGGAGGACAGGATGAGCAGTTCTTC.

As regards this clone: Within the sample, other DNA sequences also encode this same CDR3. The rearrangement uses TRBV18 and TRBJ1-5, with 8 bases aligning to TRBD1. Germline V lookup: CDR1 KGHSH, CDR2 LQKENI. Trimming cost V 6 bases and J 5 bases; bases outside gene matches: 3. There are 13 residues in the CDR3. Here the CDR3 DNA reads TGTGCCAGCTCTCCGGACAGGGATCAGCCCCAGCATTTT. Translating it yields CASSPDRDQPQHF.